These 20 T cell receptor beta chains were sequenced from one sample in a study of blood T cell repertoires in COVID-19. Sequencing was performed with immunoSEQ multiplex PCR; in TCRdb, only in-frame clones are kept and a portion is missing. The data show around 100,000 clones, with 65% to 80% seen just once and roughly 20% held by the top ten. The sequencing input was peripheral blood. The receptors were gathered from a man between 65 and 85 years old with active or convalescent COVID-19.

A note on this clone: Other DNA sequences in this specimen translate into the identical CDR3. This chain connects TRBV5-1 to TRBJ1-4; D unclear. The CDR3 contains 14 residues. V was trimmed by 2 bases and J by 0 bases, leaving 5 bases between them. The germline V gene encodes CDR1 SGHRS and CDR2 YFSETQ. The chain's CDR3 is CASSFSATNEKLFF. CDR3 nucleotides: TGCGCCAGCAGCTTCAGTGCAACTAATGAAAAACTGTTTTTT. The whole variable domain, filled in from reference TRBV5-1 and TRBJ1-4, reads KAGVTQTPRYLIKTRGQQVTLSCSPISGHRSVSWYQQTPGQGLQFLFEYFSETQRNKGNFPGRFSGRQFSNSRSEMNVSTLELGDSALYLCASSFSATNEKLFFGSGTQLSVL.

V is TRBV2 and J is TRBJ2-5; 8 nucleotides align to TRBD1. The CDR3 spans 16 residues. Germline loops: CDR1 SNHLY, CDR2 FYNNEI. V was clipped by 5 bases and J by 5 bases; unmatched bases: 13. CDR3 nucleotide sequence: TGTGCCAGCAGTTTCCCCTTGGCAGGGGGCGACGAGACCCAGTACTTC. It translates to CASSFPLAGGDETQYF.

In its sample, this clone was seen a few times. The rearrangement uses TRBV6-2 or TRBV6-3 and TRBJ2-5; perhaps TRBD2 as D (6 bases). V lost 0 bases to trimming and J lost 2 bases, with 22 bases between them. CDR3 length: 19 amino acids. Germline CDR1 reads MNHEY; CDR2 reads SVGEGT. As DNA, the CDR3 is TGTGCCAGCAGTTACTCCACGGTCCCTTCAGCGGGCCTACAAGAGACCCAGTACTTC. Translation gives CASSYSTVPSAGLQETQYF.

This sequence joins TRBV6-1 and TRBJ1-3; D remains ambiguous. V was cut by 1 base and J by 2 bases, with 9 bases left in between. The CDR3 is 15 amino acids. Germline V CDR1 and CDR2: MNHNS, SASEGT. The CDR3 region is CASSEGDNAGNTIYF. DNA for the CDR3: TGTGCCAGCAGTGAAGGAGATAACGCTGGAAACACCATATATTTT.

The gene calls are TRBV6-5 and TRBJ1-1; tentatively, D is TRBD1 (5 bases). Trimming shortened V by 8 bases and J by 1 base, and 14 bases separated the two germline ends. The CDR3 is made up of 14 amino acids. In germline, CDR1 is MNHEY, CDR2 SVGAGI. The CDR3 DNA reads as TGTGCCAGCCGACCTCCTACAGGGAACACTGAAGCTTTCTTT. It yields the protein CASRPPTGNTEAFF.

This chain joins TRBV5-8 and TRBJ1-2, with 9 bases matching TRBD1. The V segment lost 3 bases and the J segment 0 bases; nucleotides outside the gene matches: 6. The length of the CDR3 is 16 residues. Germline V gene lookup returns CDR1 SGHTS and CDR2 YDEGEE. DNA of the CDR3: TGTGCCAGCAGCTGGCCGACAGGGGGATCTAACTATGGCTACACCTTC. Protein sequence: CASSWPTGGSNYGYTF.

This clone has only a few counts. The chain uses TRBV9 and TRBJ2-2; 11 bases align to TRBD1. Trimming cost V 0 bases and J 13 bases; bases outside gene matches: 14. This CDR3 spans 17 amino acids. Per the germline V gene, CDR1 is SGDLS and CDR2 is YYNGEE. This CDR3 reads CASSVDLGTGGKRALFF. DNA of the CDR3: TGTGCCAGCAGCGTAGACTTAGGGACAGGGGGTAAACGAGCGCTGTTTTTT.

The chain couples TRBV7-3 to TRBJ2-3, with 12 bases aligning to TRBD2. The CDR3 covers 16 residues. CDR1 SGHTA and CDR2 FQGTGA come from the germline V gene. With 2 bases clipped from V and 0 bases from J, the junction kept 0 bases outside the gene matches. CDR3 loop: CASSLGLAGSTDTQYF. The CDR3 DNA sequence: TGTGCCAGCAGCTTAGGACTAGCGGGGAGCACAGATACGCAGTATTTT. Based on the CDR3 plus reference TRBV7-3 and TRBJ2-3, the full variable domain is GAGVSQTPSNKVTEKGKYVELRCDPISGHTALYWYRQSLGQGPEFLIYFQGTGAADDSGLPNDRFFAVRPEGSVSTLKIQRTERGDSAVYLCASSLGLAGSTDTQYFGPGTRLTVL.

The V call is TRBV18, the J call TRBJ1-5; 7 bases align to TRBD1. Germline V lookup: CDR1 KGHSH, CDR2 LQKENI. The CDR3 runs 16 residues. V was pared by 2 bases and J by 1 base, with 5 bases of the junction left unmatched. The CDR3 is CASSPAPGQSNQPQHF. DNA of the CDR3: TGTGCCAGCTCACCAGCCCCGGGACAGAGCAATCAGCCCCAGCATTTT.

This clone was picked up many times. The chain carries TRBV6-1 and TRBJ1-2; TRBD1 matches at 7 bases. The germline CDR1 and CDR2 sequences are MNHNS and SASEGT. This CDR3 has 14 amino acids. Trimming took 0 bases from V and 5 from J; bases not matched to a gene: 3. The CDR3 DNA reads as TGTGCCAGCAGTGAAGCGGCAGGGGGGTATGGCTACACCTTC. Protein: CASSEAAGGYGYTF.

V is TRBV5-1 and J is TRBJ2-1; D uncertain. Germline loops: CDR1 SGHRS, CDR2 YFSETQ. V lost 0 bases and J 6 bases, leaving 16 bases between the germline ends. The CDR3 sequence is 16 residues long. Written as DNA, the CDR3 is TGCGCCAGCAGCTTGGCCTCTGTCCAGCAGGCCAATGAGCAGTTCTTC. As protein: CASSLASVQQANEQFF.

The chain couples TRBV6-5 to TRBJ1-5; 11 positions agree with TRBD1. Germline values: CDR1 MNHEY, CDR2 SVGAGI. V was clipped by 5 bases and J by 7 bases; unmatched bases: 4. This CDR3 has 14 amino acids. The CDR3: CASSRTGGQQPQHF. For the CDR3, the DNA is TGTGCCAGCAGTAGGACAGGGGGCCAGCAGCCCCAGCATTTT.

V is TRBV19 and J is TRBJ1-2, with 12 bases identical to TRBD1. V trimming: 5 bases; J trimming: 2 bases; junction bases outside the gene matches: 9. The CDR3 loop spans 17 amino acids. Germline V gives CDR1 LNHDA, CDR2 SQIVND (reference sequence). DNA for the CDR3: TGTGCCAGTAGTTCAGGGACAGGGGGCACCCTCAACTATGGCTACACCTTC. As protein: CASSSGTGGTLNYGYTF.

This clone was recorded only once. The chain recombines TRBV5-8 with TRBJ1-2; D is uncertain. Between the trimmed V and J ends, which lost 0 bases and 4 bases, there was a span of 4 bases. CDR1 and CDR2 from the germline V gene are SGHTS and YDEGEE. The length of the CDR3 is 12 residues. The chain's CDR3 is CASSLDFYGYTF. The CDR3 region has the DNA TGTGCCAGCAGCTTGGACTTCTATGGCTACACCTTC.

This clone was seen more than once but under ten times. Distinct nucleotide sequences in the sample also encode this CDR3. The rearrangement uses TRBV19 and TRBJ1-2, with D unresolved. Germline V gene lookup returns CDR1 LNHDA and CDR2 SQIVND (reference sequence). This CDR3 is 13 amino acids long. V gave up 1 base and J gave up 6 bases, with 9 bases separating them. CDR3: CASSIVTEHGYTF. For the CDR3, the DNA is TGTGCCAGTAGTATAGTAACAGAGCATGGCTACACCTTC.

In this sample, this clone turned up a few times. V and J are TRBV30 and TRBJ1-4; D gene uncertain. Per germline, CDR1 GTSNPN and CDR2 SVGIG (reference sequence). This CDR3 contains 13 residues. V was pared by 0 bases and J by 8 bases, with 10 bases between. CDR3 region: CAWSVKGGEKLFF. The CDR3 region has the DNA TGTGCCTGGAGTGTTAAAGGCGGGGAAAAACTGTTTTTT.

Turning to this clone: Germline is not matched at one junction end, which may reflect a read error. This chain joins TRBV27 and TRBJ2-5, with TRBD2 matching over 14 bases. Germline V gene sequence: CDR1 MNHEY, CDR2 SMNVEV (reference sequence). This CDR3 is 14 amino acids long. The DNA for the CDR3 is TGTGCCAGCAGTTCGGGACTAGCGGGAGTAACACCCCACTTC. Translated: CASSSGLAGVTPHF.

The genes are TRBV28 and TRBJ1-2; 7 bases line up with TRBD1. V was pared by 3 bases and J by 0 bases, with 7 bases of the junction left unmatched. This CDR3 is built from 16 residues. The germline V gene has CDR1 MDHEN and CDR2 SYDVKM. The CDR3 region has the DNA TGTGCCAGCAGTTTGCTACAGGGGCTTACTAACTATGGCTACACCTTC. It yields the protein CASSLLQGLTNYGYTF.

This clone was recorded a few times. The rearrangement joins TRBV27 to TRBJ2-3, with 8 nucleotides matching TRBD2. CDR3 length: 14 amino acids. Germline V gene sequence: CDR1 MNHEY, CDR2 SMNVEV (reference sequence). The V and J ends lost 8 bases and 1 base, in that order; junction bases with no gene match: 5. CDR3 nucleotide sequence: TGTGCCAGCGGGACTAGGGATGGCACAGATACGCAGTATTTT. This codes for CASGTRDGTDTQYF.

The rearrangement uses TRBV5-1 and TRBJ2-7; D uncertain. V lost 0 bases, J lost 1 base, and 11 bases lay in between. The CDR3 is 15 residues long. Germline V gene data show CDR1 as SGHRS and CDR2 as YFSETQ. The CDR3 reads CASSLGIADSYEQYF. The CDR3 nucleotides read TGCGCCAGCAGCTTGGGAATTGCGGATTCCTACGAGCAGTACTTC.